This T cell receptor (beta chain) is from a study of T cells in localized non-small cell lung cancer. Notes on the study in general: It was uninvolved adjacent lung that showed the highest T cell clonality, exceeding tumor. Higher blood T cell density went with longer overall survival. In adjacent lung, a median roughly 56 of the top 100 tumor clones were found.

Trimming at V came to 4 bases and at J to 5 bases, leaving 13 bases not matched to a gene. CDR1 and CDR2 (germline): MNHGY, SAAAGT. This CDR3 has 16 residues. This clone was counted between two and nine times. Its antigen is not identified. Sequenced by immunoSEQ multiplex PCR; TCRdb stores in-frame clones only, minus some. This table holds thousands of clones, roughly 48% found once. This TCR was sampled from a woman aged 35-70 years with stage II squamous cell lung carcinoma. Sequenced material: lung tumor tissue, taken before any cancer treatment. The rearrangement links TRBV6-8 to TRBJ1-2; 7 nucleotides agree with TRBD1. The CDR3 is CASSSTEGGAGYGYTF. The CDR3 nucleotides read TGTGCCAGCAGTTCCACGGAAGGGGGCGCAGGATATGGCTACACCTTC.